A single sample is the source of the 30 T cell receptor beta chains below, sequenced in a study of T cells in Graves' hyperthyroidism and ophthalmopathy. The CDR3 regions of TCR beta were amplified from RNA transcripts. Researchers ran a first-round RT-PCR on the TCR CDR3 using the HTBI primer set. TCRdb fed the multiplex PCR reads into MiXCR, producing one record per CDR3 protein. The sample shows more than 40,000 distinct CDR3 sequences, 49% of them seen only once. Sequencing input: peripheral blood or thyroid tissue (not recorded which). The source of these receptors is a woman aged 45-59 years with Graves' hyperthyroidism.

This chain connects TRBV20-1 to TRBJ2-5; D may match TRBD1 or TRBD2 (6 bases each). This CDR3 contains 12 residues. Germline values: CDR1 DFQATT, CDR2 SNEGSKA (reference sequence). Trimming stripped 2 bases from V and 7 bases from J, with 11 bases between. CDR3 coding DNA: TGCAGTGCTAGACCGGGGGCTGGGACCCAGTACTTC. Translation: CSARPGAGTQYF.

This CDR3 is CASSFIAGVSGELFF. The CDR3 nucleotides are TGTGCCAGCAGCTTTATAGCGGGAGTATCTGGGGAGCTGTTTTTT. The chain couples TRBV5-5 to TRBJ2-2; TRBD2 matches at 9 bases. Germline trimming cut 2 bases from V and 8 bases from J; bases unmatched to any gene: 7. CDR1 and CDR2 (germline): SGHKS, YYEKEE (reference sequence). The CDR3 is made up of 15 amino acids.

V and J are TRBV12-3 or TRBV12-4 and TRBJ1-1; no clear D gene. Trimming left V 6 bases short and J 1 base short, with 12 bases between. This CDR3 is 14 amino acids long. CDR3 DNA sequence: TGTGCCAGCAGACCCCATCTTCCGAACACTGAAGCTTTCTTT. Translated, it gives CASRPHLPNTEAFF.

The CDR3 spells CASSPQGVGQAAFF. CDR3 DNA: TGTGCCAGCAGCCCCCAGGGGGTGGGACAGGCAGCTTTCTTT. The V gene is TRBV7-3, the J gene TRBJ1-1, with 8 bases aligning to TRBD1. The CDR3 spans 14 residues. J gave up 10 bases and V 5 bases, and 12 bases lay outside the gene matches. CDR1 and CDR2 (germline): SGHTA, FQGTGA.

The J gene is TRBJ2-7, the V gene TRBV9, with 10 bases aligning to TRBD1. V was clipped by 0 bases and J by 6 bases; unmatched bases: 3. The V gene's germline CDR1 is SGDLS and CDR2 YYNGEE. CDR3 size: 14 residues. CDR3 in DNA: TGTGCCAGCAGCGTAGCCGGGACAGGGGCCGAGCAGTACTTC. It specifies CASSVAGTGAEQYF.

This clonotype was detected many times. J is TRBJ1-4 and V is TRBV12-3 or TRBV12-4; no reliable D call. This CDR3 is 11 amino acids long. Trimming removed 6 bases at V and 7 bases at J, with 6 bases between. DNA of the CDR3: TGTGCCAGCAGCGCCCGTGAAAAACTGTTTTTT. Translated, it gives CASSAREKLFF.

This clonotype was observed a few times. This chain joins TRBV29-1 and TRBJ1-2; D not certain. The CDR3 is made up of 12 amino acids. With 3 bases removed from V and 6 bases from J, the gap between germline ends came to 11 bases. CDR1 and CDR2 from the germline V gene are SQVTM and ANQGSEA. The chain's CDR3 is CSVEGRADGYTF. CDR3 sequence (DNA): TGCAGCGTTGAGGGGAGGGCAGATGGCTACACCTTC.

The chain links TRBV9 to TRBJ1-2; a weak D match, TRBD1 (6 bases). This CDR3 is built from 15 residues. The V gene lost 2 bases and the J gene lost 2 bases, with 13 bases spanning the gap. The germline CDR1 and CDR2 sequences are SGDLS and YYNGEE. CDR3: CASSVRVTGNYGYTF. The DNA for the CDR3 is TGTGCCAGCAGCGTCCGAGTTACAGGGAACTATGGCTACACCTTC.

Regarding this clonotype: Because it lacks the conserved phenylalanine or tryptophan at the end, this CDR3 is likely a read error. The chain combines TRBV19 with TRBJ1-2; D unclear. The CDR3 contains 12 residues. Trimming took 2 bases from V and 8 from J, leaving 9 bases between them. CDR1 and CDR2 from the germline V gene are LNHDA and SQIVND (reference sequence). In DNA form, the CDR3 reads TGTGCCAGTAGTATATCCCCGGAAGGCTACACCCTC. Amino acids: CASSISPEGYTL.

This clonotype was recorded at least ten times. DNA of the CDR3: TGTGCCAGCAGTCTGCAGGGGATGACTAATGAAAAACTGTTTTTT. This encodes CASSLQGMTNEKLFF. V and J are TRBV2 and TRBJ1-4, with TRBD1 as a possible D gene (6 bases). The CDR3 has 15 residues. Germline V lookup: CDR1 SNHLY, CDR2 FYNNEI. V gave up 5 bases and J gave up 2 bases, with 12 bases separating them. The entire variable domain, with the rest obtained from reference TRBV2 and TRBJ1-4, is as follows: EPEVTQTPSHQVTQMGQEVILRCVPISNHLYFYWYRQILGQKVEFLVSFYNNEISEKSEIFDDQFSVERPDGSNFTLKIRSTKLEDSAMYFCASSLQGMTNEKLFFGSGTQLSVL.

This chain uses TRBV20-1 with TRBJ2-7, with D possibly called TRBD1 or TRBD2 (6 bases each). The CDR3 consists of 14 residues. V lost 0 bases to trimming and J lost 7 bases, with 16 bases between them. CDR1 and CDR2 from the germline V gene are DFQATT and SNEGSKA (reference sequence). CDR3: CSAREGGRPSEQYF. The DNA for the CDR3 is TGCAGTGCTAGAGAGGGGGGCAGGCCTTCTGAGCAGTACTTC.

As concerns this clonotype: The final CDR3 position lacks the conserved phenylalanine or tryptophan, pointing to a likely read error. The chain carries TRBV7-2 and TRBJ2-5, with 9 bases aligning to TRBD1. This CDR3 spans 17 amino acids. Trimming took 5 bases from V and 1 from J; bases not matched to a gene: 11. Germline CDR1 SGHTA, CDR2 FQGNSA. DNA for the CDR3: TGTGCCAGCAGCGAAGAACCGACAGGGGGATGCCAAGAGACCCAGTACTCC. Translation gives CASSEEPTGGCQETQYS.

This clonotype has a count of ten or more. This rearrangement joins TRBV28 to TRBJ2-7, with a weak D call TRBD1 (5 bases). Germline lookup yields CDR1 MDHEN and CDR2 SYDVKM. Deletions cut 7 bases from V and 0 bases from J, with 13 bases between. The CDR3 runs to 14 residues. CDR3 sequence reads: CASTSGPSSYEQYF. As DNA, the CDR3 is TGTGCCAGCACCTCAGGGCCCAGCTCCTACGAGCAGTACTTC. Combining the CDR3 with reference TRBV28 and TRBJ2-7 gives the whole variable domain DVKVTQSSRYLVKRTGEKVFLECVQDMDHENMFWYRQDPGLGLRLIYFSYDVKMKEKGDIPEGYSVSREKKERFSLILESASTNQTSMYLCASTSGPSSYEQYFGPGTRLTVT.

This clonotype occurred once. The rearrangement joins TRBV7-9 to TRBJ2-5, with TRBD1 matching over 9 bases. The CDR3 spans 14 residues. The J segment lost 2 bases and the V segment lost 5 bases, leaving 3 bases of the junction unmatched. Germline V gene lookup returns CDR1 SEHNR and CDR2 FQNEAQ (reference sequence). The CDR3 protein is CASSPDRGQETQYF. CDR3 nucleotides: TGTGCCAGCAGCCCTGACAGGGGGCAAGAGACCCAGTACTTC. The full variable domain, completed using reference TRBV7-9 and TRBJ2-5, is DTGVSQNPRHKITKRGQNVTFRCDPISEHNRLYWYRQTLGQGPEFLTYFQNEAQLEKSRLLSDRFSAERPKGSFSTLEIQRTEQGDSAMYLCASSPDRGQETQYFGPGTRLLVL.

The rearrangement links TRBV15 to TRBJ1-1; possibly TRBD1 for D (6 bases). The CDR3 consists of 13 residues. Per germline, CDR1 LNHNV and CDR2 YYDKDF (reference sequence). V lost 1 base and J lost 3, with 6 bases in between. The chain's CDR3 is CATSRGQDTEAFF. DNA for the CDR3: TGTGCCACCAGCAGAGGACAGGACACTGAAGCTTTCTTT. Based on the CDR3 plus reference TRBV15 and TRBJ1-1, the full variable domain is DAMVIQNPRYQVTQFGKPVTLSCSQTLNHNVMYWYQQKSSQAPKLLFHYYDKDFNNEADTPDNFQSRRPNTSFCFLDIRSPGLGDTAMYLCATSRGQDTEAFFGQGTRLTVV.

This clonotype was detected ten times or more. This chain links TRBV7-9 with TRBJ2-7; 11 bases map to TRBD2. Germline V lookup: CDR1 SEHNR, CDR2 FQNEAQ (reference sequence). V lost 4 bases to trimming and J lost 0 bases; unmatched junction nucleotides: 14. This CDR3 is 19 amino acids long. CDR3: CASSSLPGTSGHSSYEQYF. The CDR3 DNA is TGTGCCAGCAGCTCCCTACCCGGGACTAGCGGACATAGCTCCTACGAGCAGTACTTC.

CDR3 sequence: CAISGTGMNTEAFF. DNA of the CDR3: TGTGCCATCAGTGGGACAGGGATGAACACTGAAGCTTTCTTT. This chain connects TRBV10-3 to TRBJ1-1; 8 bases line up with TRBD1. The CDR3 runs 14 residues. The trim removed 4 bases at V and 0 bases at J, leaving 1 base unmatched. CDR1 and CDR2 from the germline V gene are ENHRY and SYGVKD.

Turning to this clonotype: At one of its ends the junction is not consistent with the germline gene, which may arise from a read error. The chain is built from TRBV7-9 and TRBJ2-2; TRBD1 matches 7 bases. CDR3 length equals 14 residues. Germline CDR1 and CDR2: SEHNR and FQNEAQ (reference sequence). The CDR3 loop reads CATSSGQVPGELFF. The CDR3 DNA follows: TGTGCCACCAGCAGCGGACAGGTTCCCGGGGAGCTGTTTTTT.

This chain joins TRBV28 and TRBJ2-6, with TRBD1 as a possible D gene (6 bases). With 7 bases removed from V and 6 bases from J, the gap between germline ends came to 13 bases. CDR3 length equals 14 residues. Per germline, CDR1 MDHEN and CDR2 SYDVKM. DNA for the CDR3: TGTGCCAGCAACAGGGTCGCTGAGGCCAACGTCCTGACTTTC. It is translated as CASNRVAEANVLTF.

The CDR3 sequence is CASSPRRGTQAFF. Here the CDR3 DNA reads TGTGCCAGCAGTCCTCGAAGGGGGACACAAGCTTTCTTT. V usage is TRBV7-9 and J usage is TRBJ1-1, with D tentatively TRBD1 (6 bases). From germline, CDR1 is SEHNR and CDR2 FQNEAQ (reference sequence). V dropped 6 bases and J dropped 9 bases, with 17 bases sitting between them. The CDR3 runs to 13 residues.

This clonotype was observed a handful of times. The J gene is TRBJ2-7, the V gene TRBV27, with no clear D. The V and J ends lost 10 bases and 0 bases respectively, with 13 bases between them. The CDR3 sequence is 13 residues long. Germline assignment: CDR1 MNHEY and CDR2 SMNVEV (reference sequence). For the CDR3, the DNA is TGTGCCACTTCTCGGAGAGACTCCTACGAGCAGTACTTC. Amino acids: CATSRRDSYEQYF.

This clonotype is a singleton in its sample. V is TRBV6-1 and J is TRBJ2-5; D is uncertain. V shed 4 bases and J shed 7 bases, with 4 bases lying between them. From germline, CDR1 is MNHNS and CDR2 SASEGT. There are 10 residues in the CDR3. The CDR3 DNA reads as TGTGCCAGCAGTGTAGGGACCCAGTACTTC. It specifies CASSVGTQYF.

This clonotype was detected ten times or more. The genes are TRBV28 and TRBJ2-5; D ambiguous. V shed 7 bases and J shed 0 bases, with 9 bases lying between them. The CDR3 is 13 amino acids. Germline-derived CDR1 and CDR2 are MDHEN and SYDVKM. CDR3: CASNSQHQETQYF. CDR3 coding DNA: TGTGCCAGCAATTCCCAACACCAAGAGACCCAGTACTTC.

As for this clonotype: At one boundary the junction diverges from the germline segment, which might be a read error. This rearrangement joins TRBV6-4 to TRBJ2-6, with 9 bases matching TRBD1. The CDR3 is made up of 15 amino acids. Germline CDR1 reads MRHNA; CDR2 reads SNTAGT. CDR3 DNA sequence: TGTGCCAGCAGTGACCGGGACAGGGCAAGGAACACTGAAGCTTTC. Translated: CASSDRDRARNTEAF.

The chain joins TRBV15 to TRBJ1-1; no clear D. In germline, CDR1 is LNHNV, CDR2 YYDKDF (reference sequence). The CDR3 is made up of 15 amino acids. V lost 1 base, J lost 6 bases, and 15 bases lay in between. The CDR3 region has the DNA TGTGCCACCAGCAGAGGTCTAGGAGGCAGACCTGAAGCTTTCTTT. Its translation: CATSRGLGGRPEAFF.

The chain uses TRBV19 and TRBJ2-1, with 7 bases identical to TRBD2. The ends lost 1 base at V and 1 base at J; junction bases unmatched: 1. The CDR3 consists of 15 residues. Germline CDR1 is LNHDA and CDR2 is SQIVND (reference sequence). The CDR3 protein is CASSIGGGSYNEQFF. The DNA for the CDR3 is TGTGCCAGTAGTATAGGGGGAGGGTCCTACAATGAGCAGTTCTTC.

The CDR3 region is CASSSAGTGLGTEAFF. CDR3 bases: TGTGCCAGCAGCTCGGCCGGGACAGGGCTAGGGACTGAAGCTTTCTTT. The chain has TRBV7-2 and TRBJ1-1; 9 positions match TRBD1. The CDR3 is 16 residues long. Germline loops: CDR1 SGHTA, CDR2 FQGNSA. The junction had 11 bases not matched to a gene; V was cut back by 4 bases and J by 5 bases.

About this clonotype: The CDR3 does not close with the conserved phenylalanine or tryptophan, likely indicating a read error. The chain recombines TRBV7-9 with TRBJ2-7; D is uncertain. The germline V gene encodes CDR1 SEHNR and CDR2 FQNEAQ (reference sequence). This CDR3 is built from 12 residues. The V end was cut by 5 bases, the J end by 3 bases, with 8 bases between. In DNA form, the CDR3 reads TGTGCCAGCAGCCCTGGCCTCTACGAGCAGTACCTC. The encoded protein is CASSPGLYEQYL.

Details on this clonotype: The conserved phenylalanine or tryptophan is not found at the CDR3 terminus, so this likely reflects a read error. The DNA is left out, because the CDR3 cannot be placed on it with certainty; the CDR3 is given as TCRdb lists it. The genes are TRBV15 and TRBJ2-5; TRBD2, as called in the table, went unchecked against the DNA. The CDR3 extends over 15 residues, inclusive of both ends. In germline, CDR1 is LNHNV, CDR2 YYDKDF (reference sequence). The CDR3 here is CATSRVQGEGYTFGS.

The chain is built from TRBV20-1 and TRBJ2-5, with D possibly TRBD2 on 6 matching bases. V lost 3 bases and J lost 3, with 8 bases in between. Germline V gene sequence: CDR1 DFQATT, CDR2 SNEGSKA (reference sequence). The CDR3 extends over 12 amino acids. The DNA of the CDR3 is TGCAGTGCTAGCGGGAGCGAAGAGACCCAGTACTTC. Translated: CSASGSEETQYF.